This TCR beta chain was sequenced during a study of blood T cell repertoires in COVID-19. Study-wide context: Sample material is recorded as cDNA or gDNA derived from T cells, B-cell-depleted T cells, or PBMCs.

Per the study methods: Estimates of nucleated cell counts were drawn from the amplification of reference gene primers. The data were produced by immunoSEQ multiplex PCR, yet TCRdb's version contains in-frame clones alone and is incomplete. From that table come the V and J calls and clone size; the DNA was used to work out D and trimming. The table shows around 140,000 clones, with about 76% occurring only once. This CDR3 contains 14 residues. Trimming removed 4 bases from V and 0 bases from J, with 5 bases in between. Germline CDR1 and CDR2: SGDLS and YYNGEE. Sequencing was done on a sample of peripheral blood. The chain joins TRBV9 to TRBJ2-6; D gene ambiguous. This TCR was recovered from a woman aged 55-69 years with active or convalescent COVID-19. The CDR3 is CASSHNSGANVLTF. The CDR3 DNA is TGTGCCAGCAGCCACAACTCTGGGGCCAACGTCCTGACTTTC.